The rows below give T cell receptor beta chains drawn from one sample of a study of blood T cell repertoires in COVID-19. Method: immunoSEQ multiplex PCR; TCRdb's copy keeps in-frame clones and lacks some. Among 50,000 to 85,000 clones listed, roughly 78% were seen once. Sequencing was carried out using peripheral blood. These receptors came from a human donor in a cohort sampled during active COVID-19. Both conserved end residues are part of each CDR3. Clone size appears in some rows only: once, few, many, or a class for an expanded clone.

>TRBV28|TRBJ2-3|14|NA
CASSHLAGADTQYF
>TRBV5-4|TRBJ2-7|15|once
CASSRASGRVYEQYF
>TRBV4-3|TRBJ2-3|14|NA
CASSQGGRTDTQYF
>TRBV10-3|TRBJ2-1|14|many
CATTPGDGHNEQFF
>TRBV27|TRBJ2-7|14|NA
CASSPRTGRHEQYF
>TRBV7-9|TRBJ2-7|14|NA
CASSASRTVSEQYF
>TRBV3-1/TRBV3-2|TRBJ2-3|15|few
CASSPGGSGTDTQYF
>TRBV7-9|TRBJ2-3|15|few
CASSVSDRYTDTQYF
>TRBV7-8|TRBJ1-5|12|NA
CASSGPNQPQHF
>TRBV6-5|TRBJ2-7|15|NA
CASKQGNSGSDEQYF
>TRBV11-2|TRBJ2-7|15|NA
CASTLGDRVSYEQYF
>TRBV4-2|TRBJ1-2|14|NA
CASSQVDTNYGYTF
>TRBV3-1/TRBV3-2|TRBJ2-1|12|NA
CASSFRDNEQFF
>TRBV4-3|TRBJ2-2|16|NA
CASSQGIGQNTGELFF
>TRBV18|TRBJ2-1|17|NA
CASSPPNRGAGPYEQFF
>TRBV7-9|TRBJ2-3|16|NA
CASSFIAGGTTDTQYF
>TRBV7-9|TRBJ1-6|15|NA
CASSLEQGLNSPLHF
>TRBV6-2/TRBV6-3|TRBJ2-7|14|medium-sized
CASSLAGVVYEQYF
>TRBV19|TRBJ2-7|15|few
CASRTPGQGTYEQYF
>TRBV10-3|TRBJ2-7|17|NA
CAISGQGGTSGAYEQYF
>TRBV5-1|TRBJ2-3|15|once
CASSLEIAGDHTQYF
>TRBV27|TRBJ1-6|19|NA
CASSFLKVGGSAYNSPLHF
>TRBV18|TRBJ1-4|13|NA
CASSPKENEKLFF
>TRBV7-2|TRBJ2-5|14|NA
CASSLFRGQETQYF
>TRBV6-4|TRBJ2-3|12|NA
CASSDQGYTQYF
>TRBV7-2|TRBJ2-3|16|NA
CASSQGLAGHTDTQYF
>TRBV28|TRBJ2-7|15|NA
CASSLGGRVSYEQYF
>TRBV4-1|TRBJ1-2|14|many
CASSRPDTNYGYTF
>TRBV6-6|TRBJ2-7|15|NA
CASSHPSGPSYEQYF
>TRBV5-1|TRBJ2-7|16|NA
CASSLVTGTVTYEQYF
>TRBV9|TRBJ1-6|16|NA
CASSVATGDGNSPLHF
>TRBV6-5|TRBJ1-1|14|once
CASSKGQPNTEAFF
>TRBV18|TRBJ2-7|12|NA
CASSPVRYEQYF
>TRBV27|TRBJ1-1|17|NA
CASSLLGGGGRGTEAFF
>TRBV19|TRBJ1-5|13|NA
CASSGPWTQPQHF
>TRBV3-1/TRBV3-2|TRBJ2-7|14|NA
CASSHGTETYEQYF
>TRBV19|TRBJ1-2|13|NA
CASSISPLYGYTF
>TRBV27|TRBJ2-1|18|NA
CASSLRPPGLASYNEQFF
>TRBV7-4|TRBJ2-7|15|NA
CASSRTGGRTYEQYF
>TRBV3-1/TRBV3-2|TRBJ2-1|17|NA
CASSQGQAGGIYNEQFF
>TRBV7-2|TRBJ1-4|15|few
CASSLAREGSEKLFF
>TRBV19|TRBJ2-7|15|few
CASSPGTSGKNEQYF
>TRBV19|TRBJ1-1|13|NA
CASSINWNTEAFF
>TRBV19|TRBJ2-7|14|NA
CASSPRAGSYEQYF
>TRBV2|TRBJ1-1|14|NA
CASSSGQGSTEAFF
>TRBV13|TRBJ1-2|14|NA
CASSLQGANYGYTF
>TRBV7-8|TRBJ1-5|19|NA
CASSLVFLMTGGEGQPQHF
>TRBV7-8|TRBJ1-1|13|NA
CASGDRAGTEAFF
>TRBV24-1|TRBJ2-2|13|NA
CAAGTANTGELFF
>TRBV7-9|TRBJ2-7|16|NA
CASSSAASGRPYEQYF
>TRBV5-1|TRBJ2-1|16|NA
CASRNAGGPTSNEQFF
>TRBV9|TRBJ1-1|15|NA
CASSVLGGEVTEAFF
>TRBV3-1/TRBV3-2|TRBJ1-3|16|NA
CASSHWTGVSGNTIYF